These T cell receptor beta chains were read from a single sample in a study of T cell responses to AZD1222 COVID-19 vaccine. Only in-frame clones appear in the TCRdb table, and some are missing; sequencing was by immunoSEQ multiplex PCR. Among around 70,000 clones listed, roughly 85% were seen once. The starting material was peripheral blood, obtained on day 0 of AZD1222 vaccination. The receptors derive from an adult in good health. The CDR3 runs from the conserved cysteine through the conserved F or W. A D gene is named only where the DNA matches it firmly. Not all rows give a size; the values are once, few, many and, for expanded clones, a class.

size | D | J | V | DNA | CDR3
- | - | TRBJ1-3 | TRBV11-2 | TGTGCCAGCAGCCGGAGGTGGGGCGCGGGCTCTGGAAACACCATATATTTT | CASSRRWGAGSGNTIYF
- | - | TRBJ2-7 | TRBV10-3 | TGTGCCATCAATCAGGGCCAGTACGAGCAGTACTTC | CAINQGQYEQYF
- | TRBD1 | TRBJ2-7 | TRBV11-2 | TGTGCCAGCAGCTCCCCGACAGGGTGGAGCGAGCAGTACTTC | CASSSPTGWSEQYF
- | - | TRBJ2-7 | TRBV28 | TGTGCCAGCAGTTTAGGTTACGAGCAGTACTTC | CASSLGYEQYF
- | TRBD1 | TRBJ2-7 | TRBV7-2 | TGTGCCAGCAAACGTACAGGGGGCGCCTCCGAGCAGTACTTC | CASKRTGGASEQYF
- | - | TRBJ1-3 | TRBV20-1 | TGCAGTGCTAGTCCCAGCAACTCTGGAAACACCATATATTTT | CSASPSNSGNTIYF
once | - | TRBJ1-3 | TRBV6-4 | TGTGCCAGCAGGATACAGAGCTCTGGAAACACCATATATTTT | CASRIQSSGNTIYF
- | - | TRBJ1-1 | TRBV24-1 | TGTGCCACCATCCCAGGTTCGCCTGTGCTAAAGGTGAGCACTGAAGCTTTCTTT | CATIPGSPVLKVSTEAFF
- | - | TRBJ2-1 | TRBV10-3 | TGTGCCATCAGTGAAGGGGGGGCGCGGGTCCATGAGCAGTTCTTC | CAISEGGARVHEQFF
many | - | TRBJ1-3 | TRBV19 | TGTGCCACAGGACCCGGGGGAAACACCATATATTTT | CATGPGGNTIYF
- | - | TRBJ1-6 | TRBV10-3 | TGTGCCATCAGTGACGCGGGCGGGGTCAATTCACCCCTCCACTTT | CAISDAGGVNSPLHF
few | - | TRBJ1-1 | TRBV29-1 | TGCAGCGTTGAGGGGTTGGGGAACACTGAAGCTTTCTTT | CSVEGLGNTEAFF
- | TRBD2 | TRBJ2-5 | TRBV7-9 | TGTGCCAGCAGTCTCAGACTAGCGGGGGGGCTCGAGACCCAGTACTTC | CASSLRLAGGLETQYF
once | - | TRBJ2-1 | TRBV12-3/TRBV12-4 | TGTGCCAGCAGTTTAATGGGGAATGAGCAGTTCTTC | CASSLMGNEQFF
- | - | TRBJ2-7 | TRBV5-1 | TGCGCCAGCAGCGACCGGGACTTAACCTACGAGCAGTACTTC | CASSDRDLTYEQYF
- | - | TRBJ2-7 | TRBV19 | TGTGCCAGTAGTATAGCCCCCGATATCACGGAGCAGTACTTC | CASSIAPDITEQYF
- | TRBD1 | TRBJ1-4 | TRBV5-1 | TGCGCCAGCAGCTTGGGACAGGGGGCGGTACAAGAAAAACTGTTTTTT | CASSLGQGAVQEKLFF
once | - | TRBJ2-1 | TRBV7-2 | TGTGCCAGCAGCTTAGGCCCCAGGGTGATCAATGAGCAGTTCTTC | CASSLGPRVINEQFF
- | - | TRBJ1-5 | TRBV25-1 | TGTGCCAGCAGTGCGGGACACGGAACCAATCAGCCCCAGCATTTT | CASSAGHGTNQPQHF
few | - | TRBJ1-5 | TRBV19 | TGTGCTTCGGGGGGCTCAATTAATCAGCCCCAGCATTTT | CASGGSINQPQHF
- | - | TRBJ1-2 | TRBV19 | TGTGCCAGTAGAAGGAGAGGGCAGGGCAAAGGCTACACCTTC | CASRRRGQGKGYTF
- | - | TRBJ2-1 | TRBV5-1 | TGCGCCAGCAGCCCCGGCTGGGGCCAACCCTCCTACAATGAGCAGTTCTTC | CASSPGWGQPSYNEQFF
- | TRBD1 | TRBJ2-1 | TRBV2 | TGTGCCAGCAGCGTGACAGGGGGCAGTTCCTACAATGAGCAGTTCTTC | CASSVTGGSSYNEQFF
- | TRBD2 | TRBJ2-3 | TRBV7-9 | TGTGCCAGCAGCAGGGAGCGGGATTCGGATACGCAGTATTTT | CASSRERDSDTQYF
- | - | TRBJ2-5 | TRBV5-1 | TGCGCCAGCAGTTTTCAAGGACAGAAGCAAGAGACCCAGTACTTC | CASSFQGQKQETQYF
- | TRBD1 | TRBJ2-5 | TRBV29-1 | TGCAGCGCGTACAGGGGCCGGGAGACCCAGTACTTC | CSAYRGRETQYF
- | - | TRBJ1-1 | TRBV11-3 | TGTGCCAGCAGCATAGGGGAGAACACTGAAGCTTTCTTT | CASSIGENTEAFF
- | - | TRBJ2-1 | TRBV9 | TGTGCCAGCAGCGTAGGGGCAGTCTCCTACAATGAGCAGTTCTTC | CASSVGAVSYNEQFF
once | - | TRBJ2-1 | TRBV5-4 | TGTGCCAGCAGCTTGGGGGGCAGGGTTAGCCTGGATGAGCAGTTCTTC | CASSLGGRVSLDEQFF
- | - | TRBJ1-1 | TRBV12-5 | TGTGCTAGTGGGTTGGGAGAAGGCCCCCAGGACACTGAAGCTTTCTTT | CASGLGEGPQDTEAFF
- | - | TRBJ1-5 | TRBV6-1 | TGTGCCAGCAGTGAAGCGGGACACCACAATCAGCCCCAGCATTTT | CASSEAGHHNQPQHF
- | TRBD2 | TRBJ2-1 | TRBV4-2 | TGTGCCAGCAGCCAAGAGTTGGTAGCGGGAGGGCCAGGGTTGTATGAGCAGTTCTTC | CASSQELVAGGPGLYEQFF
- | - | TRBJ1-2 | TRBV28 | TGTGCCAGCAGTTTTGGAGGGGACTATGGCTACACCTTC | CASSFGGDYGYTF
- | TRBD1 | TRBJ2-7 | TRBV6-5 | TGTGCCAGCATGGGAACAGGGGCTTCCTACGAGCAGTACTTC | CASMGTGASYEQYF
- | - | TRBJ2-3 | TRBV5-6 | TGTGCCAGCAGCTTCCAGGATTTAGATACGCAGTATTTT | CASSFQDLDTQYF
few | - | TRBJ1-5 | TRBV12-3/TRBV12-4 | TGTGCCAGCAGTTTTGGGGGGGGTCAGCCCCAGCATTTT | CASSFGGGQPQHF
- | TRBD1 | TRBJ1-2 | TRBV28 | TGTGCCAGCAGCTACCGGGACAGGGAAATCTATGGCTACACCTTC | CASSYRDREIYGYTF
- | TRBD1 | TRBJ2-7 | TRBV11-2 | TGTGCCAGCAGCCGTCCACAGGGGGCGGGCTACGAGCAGTACTTC | CASSRPQGAGYEQYF
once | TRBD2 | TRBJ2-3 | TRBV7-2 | TGTGCCAGCAGTTCTCCGGGACTAGCGGGGAAATTCACAGATACGCAGTATTTT | CASSSPGLAGKFTDTQYF
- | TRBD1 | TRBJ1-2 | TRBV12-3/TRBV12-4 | TGTGCCAGCAGTGCTCGACAGGGAACGGGCTACACCTTC | CASSARQGTGYTF
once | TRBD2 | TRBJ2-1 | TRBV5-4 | TGTGCCAGCAGCTCCCTCCGACTAGCGGGAGTCGGTGAGCAGTTCTTC | CASSSLRLAGVGEQFF
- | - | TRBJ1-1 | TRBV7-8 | TGTGCCAGCAGCTTAGGGTTTGACACTGAAGCTTTCTTT | CASSLGFDTEAFF